This paragraph reports one T cell receptor (beta chain). This sample was included in a study of blood T cell repertoires in COVID-19. Study summary: Acute-phase and convalescent COVID-19 samples originated in the United States, Italy and Spain.

Per the original methods: Nucleated cell number was recorded as an estimate derived from reference gene primer amplification. This table comes from immunoSEQ multiplex PCR, and its TCRdb copy is limited to in-frame clones, with some not included. V and J calls and clone size follow that table, whereas D and trimming were derived from the DNA. The table records roughly 38,000 clones, 86% of them present only once. V dropped 5 bases and J dropped 1 base, with 8 bases sitting between them. Germline CDR1 and CDR2: LNHDA and SQIVND (reference sequence). The CDR3 consists of 14 residues. This TCR was sampled from a man in his 70s with acute or convalescent COVID-19. The sequencing input was peripheral blood. The rearrangement joins TRBV19 to TRBJ1-4, with a weak D call TRBD1 (5 bases). CDR3 in DNA: TGTGCCAGTAGTGCCAGGGTAACTAATGAAAAACTGTTTTTT. Protein sequence: CASSARVTNEKLFF.